These 25 T cell receptor beta chains came from one sample sequenced in a study of esophageal squamous cell carcinoma under preoperative chemotherapy. MiXCR, applied by TCRdb to the PCR reads, yields one record per CDR3 protein. The top ten hold approximately 23% of the sample, which has some 32,000 distinct CDR3 sequences, under 60% seen once. Specified time point: after preoperative PTX-NDP chemotherapy. The specimen was taken from a patient given preoperative chemotherapy. Every receptor here comes from a human donor with esophageal squamous cell carcinoma. The donor label of this sample is uncertain.

This clonotype occurred many times. J is TRBJ2-1 and V is TRBV6-5; unclear D gene. The CDR3 has 11 residues. Germline V CDR1 and CDR2: MNHEY, SVGAGI. V was trimmed by 2 bases and J by 8 bases, leaving 4 bases between them. The CDR3 DNA is TGTGCCAGCAGTTACGTTGATGAGCAGTTCTTC. This sequence encodes CASSYVDEQFF.

On this clonotype: The DNA is omitted, as the CDR3 cannot be located on it reliably, and the CDR3 follows TCRdb's listing. This chain joins TRBV6-1 and TRBJ2-3; TRBD1 is the table's D call and was not checked against the DNA. The CDR3 adds up to 16 amino acids, both ends counted. Germline CDR1 is MNHNS and CDR2 is SASEGT. CDR3 residues: CASTERVGRGTETQYF.

At least ten counts were recorded for this clonotype. The chain combines TRBV11-1 with TRBJ2-7; D is unclear. Trimming left V 6 bases short and J 5 bases short, with 8 bases between. The CDR3 length is 11 residues. The V gene's germline CDR1 is SGHAT and CDR2 FQDESV (reference sequence). Written as DNA, the CDR3 is TGTGCCAGCAGAGGGATCCACGAGCAGTACTTC. Its protein is CASRGIHEQYF. The full variable domain, rest sourced from reference TRBV11-1 and TRBJ2-7, is EAEVAQSPRYKITEKSQAVAFWCDPISGHATLYWYRQILGQGPELLVQFQDESVVDDSQLPKDRFSAERLKGVDSTLKIQPAELGDSAMYLCASRGIHEQYFGPGTRLTVT.

This clonotype was counted only a few times. V and J are TRBV7-6 and TRBJ2-5; TRBD2 aligns across 8 bases. Germline CDR1 SGHVS, CDR2 FNYEAQ. The CDR3 is 14 residues long. The CDR3 protein is CAGSGGRVTETQYF. CDR3 sequence (DNA): TGTGCGGGCAGCGGGGGCCGTGTCACAGAGACCCAGTACTTC.

This clonotype showed up many times. The rearrangement uses TRBV6-2 or TRBV6-3 and TRBJ2-1; the match to TRBD2 covers 8 bases. The CDR3 contains 15 residues. The germline gives CDR1 MNHEY, CDR2 SVGEGT. The V gene end was trimmed by 6 bases and the J gene end by 7 bases; junction bases not matched to a gene: 11. CDR3 region: CASREVGGGTNEQFF. The CDR3 DNA follows: TGTGCCAGCAGGGAGGTGGGCGGGGGGACTAATGAGCAGTTCTTC.

This clonotype was picked up many times. V and J are TRBV5-5 and TRBJ2-7; 13 bases agree with TRBD2. CDR1 is SGHKS and CDR2 is YYEKEE in the germline V gene (reference sequence). V shed 1 base, J shed 4 bases, and the junction held 2 bases outside the gene matches. The CDR3 spans 15 residues. The CDR3 is CASSLTSGGAYEQYF. Here the CDR3 DNA reads TGTGCCAGCAGCTTGACTAGCGGGGGGGCATACGAGCAGTACTTC.

This clonotype has a single count. The chain is built from TRBV6-1 and TRBJ2-1; D possibly corresponds to TRBD1 (5 bases). The J call may be faulty, since TRBJ2-7 better matches the DNA end. CDR3 length: 15 amino acids. CDR1 is MNHNS, CDR2 SASEGT, per germline. The CDR3 is CASSFSDRNYNEQYF. CDR3 in DNA: TGTGCCAGCTCCTTCTCAGACAGAAACTACAATGAGCAGTACTTC.

As regards this clonotype: The missing conserved phenylalanine or tryptophan at the end of this CDR3 makes a read error likely. The chain carries TRBV7-3 and TRBJ2-5; D could derive from TRBD1 or TRBD2 (6 bases each). There are 13 residues in the CDR3. Germline V gene data show CDR1 as SGHTA and CDR2 as FQGTGA. CDR3 DNA: TGTGCGAGCAGCTTAGGGGGGCTAAAGACCCAGTACTTG. This encodes CASSLGGLKTQYL.

The chain couples TRBV27 to TRBJ2-5; D tentatively fits TRBD1 or TRBD2 (5 bases each). The J call could be wrong; TRBJ2-7 is a better fit for the DNA end. Germline V lookup: CDR1 MNHEY, CDR2 SMNVEV (reference sequence). The CDR3 consists of 14 residues. CDR3 sequence: CASSLRGYQGEQYF. CDR3 DNA sequence: TGTGCCAGCAGTTTACGGGGATATCAGGGCGAGCAGTACTTC.

A remark on this clonotype: This could be a read error, since a much larger clone is one nucleotide away. The CDR3 ends on some other residue instead of the conserved phenylalanine or tryptophan, so this is likely a read error. The chain couples TRBV7-2 to TRBJ2-5, with 9 positions matching TRBD2. Losses at the gene ends were 1 base for V and 7 bases for J; bases not matched to a gene: 1. The CDR3 contains 13 residues. Germline-derived CDR1 and CDR2 are SGHTA and FQGNSA. In nucleotides, the CDR3 is TGTGCCAGCAGCTTAGGCGGGAGGGCGACCCAGTACTTA. Translated, it gives CASSLGGRATQYL.

Points on this clonotype: At one end the junction does not follow the germline gene, possibly because of a read error. The chain joins TRBV7-2 to TRBJ2-5; D is perhaps TRBD2 (5 bases). CDR1 is SGHTA, CDR2 FQGNSA, per germline. There are 15 residues in the CDR3. CDR3 amino acids: CASSLDPGVQETQLF. The CDR3 DNA sequence: TGTGCCAGCAGCTTAGATCCCGGGGTTCAAGAGACCCAACTCTTC.

In the case of this clonotype: One end of the junction fails to match germline, which may point to a read error. The chain couples TRBV7-2 to TRBJ2-4; TRBD1 might be the D (5 bases). The CDR3 runs to 14 residues. Per germline, CDR1 SGHTA and CDR2 FQGNSA. CDR3 coding DNA: TGTGCGGGCAGCCCGGGCAGGGATGCAGATACGCAGTACTTT. Residues: CAGSPGRDADTQYF.

With respect to this clonotype: A junction end diverges from the germline sequence, so it may reflect a read error. The genes are TRBV7-8 and TRBJ2-5; D is perhaps TRBD1 (7 bases). The CDR3 totals 16 residues. Looked up from germline, CDR1 is SGHVS and CDR2 is FQNEAQ. CDR3 sequence: CASGGLGGGAQETQYF. The CDR3 DNA is TGTGCCAGCGGGGGGCTAGGGGGCGGGGCCCAAGAGACGCAGTACTTC.

This clonotype was seen a few times. This sequence joins TRBV18 and TRBJ2-7, with D possibly TRBD1 on 6 matching bases. Germline V gene data show CDR1 as KGHSH and CDR2 as LQKENI. The V gene lost 2 bases and the J gene lost 6 bases, with 14 bases spanning the gap. CDR3 length: 14 amino acids. The CDR3 is CASSPDIGQFEQYF. The CDR3 region has the DNA TGTGCCAGCTCACCAGATATTGGACAGTTCGAGCAGTACTTC. The entire variable domain, with the rest obtained from reference TRBV18 and TRBJ2-7, is as follows: NAGVMQNPRHLVRRRGQEARLRCSPMKGHSHVYWYRQLPEEGLKFMVYLQKENIIDESGMPKERFSAEFPKEGPSILRIQQVVRGDSAAYFCASSPDIGQFEQYFGPGTRLTVT.

This clonotype was seen a handful of times. An end of the junction does not agree with germline; a read error may underlie this. The chain is built from TRBV7-9 and TRBJ2-3; the match to TRBD1 covers 12 bases. Germline values: CDR1 SEHNR, CDR2 FQNEAQ (reference sequence). This CDR3 comprises 15 residues. The CDR3 nucleotides are TGTGCCAGCAGCTTGGGGACAGGGGGCAAAGACACGCAGTATTTC. Translation gives CASSLGTGGKDTQYF.

About this clonotype itself: The junction differs from germline at one of its ends, possibly a read error. This rearrangement joins TRBV7-9 to TRBJ2-2; TRBD1 agrees at 7 bases. The J call is in doubt because the DNA end fits TRBJ2-3 better. CDR3 size: 14 residues. Per germline, CDR1 SEHNR and CDR2 FQNEAQ (reference sequence). The CDR3 DNA is TGTGCCGGCAGCCCACAAGTACCCACAGGGGCGCAGTATTTT. The encoded protein is CAGSPQVPTGAQYF.

The chain carries TRBV7-2 and TRBJ2-1; TRBD1 aligns across 8 bases. V trimming: 1 base; J trimming: 4 bases; junction bases outside the gene matches: 3. The CDR3 extends over 15 amino acids. Per the germline V gene, CDR1 is SGHTA and CDR2 is FQGNSA. The CDR3 protein is CASSLDTGGYNEQFF. In DNA, the CDR3 is TGTGCCAGCAGCTTAGATACAGGGGGGTACAATGAGCAGTTCTTC.

The chain links TRBV6-1 to TRBJ2-5; a weak D match, TRBD2 (7 bases). Gene TRBJ2-3 matches the end of the DNA better, so the J call may be wrong. The CDR3 runs 16 residues. The germline gives CDR1 MNHNS, CDR2 SASEGT. In DNA, the CDR3 is TGTGCCAGCAGGCGCAACGGGGGGCGCGGGGAAGATACGCAGTATTTT. It translates to CASRRNGGRGEDTQYF.

This clonotype was detected a few times. V and J are TRBV7-8 and TRBJ2-1; D ambiguous. The CDR3 contains 13 residues. Germline CDR1 SGHVS, CDR2 FQNEAQ. Between the trimmed V and J ends, which lost 0 bases and 9 bases, there was a span of 9 bases. The CDR3 spells CASSLARTGEQFF. Written as DNA, the CDR3 is TGTGCCAGCAGCTTAGCGCGAACGGGTGAGCAGTTCTTC.

Many counts were recorded for this clonotype. V gene TRBV7-2 combines with J gene TRBJ2-3, with D hard to call. The CDR3 spans 11 residues. Germline V lookup: CDR1 SGHTA, CDR2 FQGNSA. V lost 5 bases, J lost 2 bases, and 2 bases lay in between. Here the CDR3 DNA reads TGTGCCAGCAGCCTCACAGATACGCAGTATTTT. Its protein product is CASSLTDTQYF.

About this clonotype itself: At one boundary the junction diverges from the germline segment, which might be a read error. CDR3 coding DNA: TGTGCCAGCAGCGCGACTAGCGGGGGGACCGGGGAGCAGTTTTTC. Translation gives CASSATSGGTGEQFF. This sequence joins TRBV6-4 and TRBJ2-2, with TRBD2 matching over 13 bases. Germline CDR1 reads MRHNA; CDR2 reads SNTAGT. The CDR3 covers 15 residues.

The rearrangement links TRBV7-8 to TRBJ1-1; D remains ambiguous. The CDR3 runs to 12 residues. Trimming stripped 1 base from V and 8 bases from J, with 8 bases between. Looked up from germline, CDR1 is SGHVS and CDR2 is FQNEAQ. The DNA of the CDR3 is TGTGCCAGCAGCTTAGTTCAGTCCGAAGCTTTCTTT. It specifies CASSLVQSEAFF.

This clonotype is deemed medium-sized. The gene calls are TRBV6-5 and TRBJ2-2, with 9 nucleotides matching TRBD1. The CDR3 sequence is 16 residues long. Germline CDR1 reads MNHEY; CDR2 reads SVGAGI. The V gene end was trimmed by 7 bases and the J gene end by 5 bases; junction bases not matched to a gene: 11. The CDR3 here is CASTEWGQGGTGELFF. CDR3 coding DNA: TGTGCCAGCACAGAGTGGGGACAGGGAGGGACCGGGGAGCTGTTTTTT.

This chain uses TRBV19 with TRBJ2-3, with 9 bases lining up with TRBD2. Per germline, CDR1 LNHDA and CDR2 SQIVND (reference sequence). Losses at the gene ends were 3 bases for V and 3 bases for J; bases not matched to a gene: 4. The CDR3 is 15 amino acids. CDR3: CASSIGSGGTDTQYF. The CDR3, as DNA: TGTGCCAGTAGTATTGGTAGCGGGGGAACAGATACGCAGTATTTT.

This clonotype has at least ten counts. This chain links TRBV7-2 with TRBJ2-7; D may be TRBD2 (5 bases). The V end lost 5 bases, the J end lost 2 bases, and 22 bases lay between the germline ends. CDR3 size: 17 residues. Germline lookup yields CDR1 SGHTA and CDR2 FQGNSA. CDR3 nucleotide sequence: TGTGCCAGCAGCCGTAGCACGTTGCGGGCGCAAACCTACGAGCAGTACTTC. Translated, it gives CASSRSTLRAQTYEQYF.